What follows are 17 T cell receptor beta chains derived from one specimen sequenced in a study of shared clonotypes between healthy human individuals. Method: immunoSEQ multiplex PCR; TCRdb's copy keeps in-frame clones and lacks some. The data show about 1 million clones, roughly 74% seen once. The sequenced sample was memory CD4+ T cells from PBMCs. Described subset: CD45RA-negative fraction. These receptors all stem from a man aged 18 to 35 in good health. Some clones in this sample may be carry-over from other donors' samples.

The chain recombines TRBV6-1 with TRBJ2-3, with TRBD2 identical over 9 bases. The germline V gene encodes CDR1 MNHNS and CDR2 SASEGT. V gave up 10 bases and J gave up 2 bases; unmatched junction bases: 7. The CDR3 has 14 residues. The CDR3 nucleotides are TGTGCCACAAAGGGACTAGCTCACACAGATACGCAGTATTTT. It encodes CATKGLAHTDTQYF.

This clone was seen a few times. The chain combines TRBV5-1 with TRBJ2-5; 12 bases are a match to TRBD2. The CDR3 extends over 16 amino acids. V shed 3 bases and J 2 bases; nucleotides not matched to a gene: 5. Germline V gives CDR1 SGHRS, CDR2 YFSETQ. CDR3 loop: CASSSTGLAGQETQYF. The CDR3 DNA reads TGCGCCAGCAGCTCGACCGGACTAGCGGGGCAAGAGACCCAGTACTTC. The whole variable domain, filled in from reference TRBV5-1 and TRBJ2-5, reads KAGVTQTPRYLIKTRGQQVTLSCSPISGHRSVSWYQQTPGQGLQFLFEYFSETQRNKGNFPGRFSGRQFSNSRSEMNVSTLELGDSALYLCASSSTGLAGQETQYFGPGTRLLVL.

This chain connects TRBV9 to TRBJ1-1; TRBD1 matches 8 bases. Trimming cost V 3 bases and J 7 bases; bases outside gene matches: 2. The CDR3 spans 12 residues. Germline values: CDR1 SGDLS, CDR2 YYNGEE. The CDR3 DNA follows: TGTGCCAGCAGCGCAGACAGGGGTGAAGCTTTCTTT. Amino acids: CASSADRGEAFF.

The chain links TRBV7-6 to TRBJ2-7, with D possibly TRBD2 on 5 matching bases. Germline loops: CDR1 SGHVS, CDR2 FNYEAQ. Trimming took off 6 bases at V and 0 bases at J, with 18 bases between the two ends. This CDR3 region has 16 residues. The CDR3 coding sequence is TGTGCCAGCAGTCGGGGTGGCCCCGTCAGCTCCTACGAGCAGTACTTC. Protein: CASSRGGPVSSYEQYF.

This chain uses TRBV6-1 with TRBJ1-1; a possible D gene is TRBD1 (5 bases). Trimming took 5 bases from V and 4 from J, leaving 14 bases between them. The CDR3 extends over 14 amino acids. In germline, CDR1 is MNHNS, CDR2 SASEGT. CDR3 loop: CASSPGRGFTEAFF. In DNA form, the CDR3 reads TGTGCCAGCAGTCCAGGGAGGGGATTCACTGAAGCTTTCTTT.

The chain couples TRBV10-3 to TRBJ1-1; unclear D gene. This CDR3 has 13 amino acids. Trimming removed 4 bases at V and 5 bases at J, with 11 bases between. Germline assignment: CDR1 ENHRY and CDR2 SYGVKD. Here the CDR3 DNA reads TGTGCCATCAGTGTCGCTTCGCGGACTGAAGCTTTCTTT. Its protein product is CAISVASRTEAFF.

This clone was seen once. This rearrangement joins TRBV2 to TRBJ2-3, with 16 bases lining up with TRBD2. Germline V gene lookup returns CDR1 SNHLY and CDR2 FYNNEI. The CDR3 sequence is 17 residues long. V was clipped by 6 bases and J by 5 bases; unmatched bases: 8. The CDR3 is CASRGGTSGRGGDTQYF. DNA for the CDR3: TGTGCCAGCAGAGGAGGGACTAGCGGGAGGGGGGGAGATACGCAGTATTTT.

J is TRBJ2-5 and V is TRBV19, with D perhaps TRBD1 (7 bases). CDR1 is LNHDA, CDR2 SQIVND, per germline (reference sequence). CDR3 length equals 15 residues. V was clipped by 6 bases and J by 5 bases, with 19 bases between them. CDR3 amino acids: CASSHSRGARETQYF. The CDR3 DNA sequence: TGTGCCAGTAGCCATTCCAGGGGGGCACGGGAGACCCAGTACTTC.

V is TRBV7-6 and J is TRBJ2-1; 8 bases are shared with TRBD2. Germline V gene lookup returns CDR1 SGHVS and CDR2 FNYEAQ. Trimming at V came to 5 bases and at J to 6 bases, leaving 12 bases not matched to a gene. The CDR3 is 16 residues long. The CDR3 sequence is CASSPRQSGSANEQFF. The CDR3 bases are TGTGCCAGCAGCCCCCGCCAGAGCGGGAGTGCCAATGAGCAGTTCTTC.

This clone was counted a single time. The chain links TRBV19 to TRBJ1-1; D might be TRBD1 (6 bases). The CDR3 sequence is 14 residues long. Germline V gene data show CDR1 as LNHDA and CDR2 as SQIVND (reference sequence). The germline V and J ends were trimmed by 7 bases and 2 bases, with 14 bases remaining between them. CDR3 amino acids: CASNLGGGNTEAFF. The CDR3 region has the DNA TGTGCCAGTAACTTAGGGGGGGGTAACACTGAAGCTTTCTTT.

The chain is built from TRBV28 and TRBJ1-1; 8 nucleotides align to TRBD1. V shed 6 bases, J shed 3 bases, and the junction held 9 bases outside the gene matches. CDR3 size: 15 residues. The germline V gene encodes CDR1 MDHEN and CDR2 SYDVKM. The CDR3 DNA reads TGTGCCAGCAGGCCCCAACAGGGGGGGCACACTGAAGCTTTCTTT. Its translation is CASRPQQGGHTEAFF.

Details on this clone: With only one base between it and a far larger clone, this is likely a read error. The same CDR3 also results from other DNA sequences found in this sample. The chain recombines TRBV7-7 with TRBJ2-4; D may be TRBD2 (6 bases). This CDR3 contains 17 residues. Germline V gene sequence: CDR1 SSHAT, CDR2 FNYEAQ (reference sequence). CDR3 coding DNA: TGTGCCAGCAGCCCCCCTAGGGTGCGGGACGAGGTAAACATTCAGTACTTT. Protein: CASSPPRVRDEVNIQYF.

The chain carries TRBV19 and TRBJ1-1; D ambiguous. The V gene's germline CDR1 is LNHDA and CDR2 SQIVND (reference sequence). V lost 2 bases, J lost 0 bases, and 10 bases lay in between. This CDR3 is built from 15 residues. CDR3: CASSISHSVNTEAFF. The CDR3 DNA reads as TGTGCCAGTAGTATATCCCACAGTGTGAACACTGAAGCTTTCTTT.

Only one count was recorded for this clone. This chain connects TRBV7-9 to TRBJ1-1; tentatively, D is TRBD1 (5 bases). Trimming shortened V by 3 bases and J by 4 bases, and 12 bases separated the two germline ends. The CDR3 totals 14 residues. CDR1 and CDR2 (germline): SEHNR, FQNEAQ (reference sequence). The CDR3 bases are TGTGCCAGCAGCTTCCCCGGGGGAGCCACTGAAGCTTTCTTT. Amino acid sequence: CASSFPGGATEAFF.

The chain has TRBV9 and TRBJ2-3, with TRBD2 identical over 13 bases. This CDR3 has 16 residues. The junction had 3 bases not matched to a gene; V was cut back by 3 bases and J by 2 bases. Germline V gives CDR1 SGDLS, CDR2 YYNGEE. The CDR3 DNA sequence: TGTGCCAGCAGCGCCGGGACTAGCGGGACCACAGATACGCAGTATTTT. Amino acids: CASSAGTSGTTDTQYF.

This chain joins TRBV4-1 and TRBJ2-1, with D possibly matching TRBD2 (6 bases). Trimming removed 0 bases from V and 2 bases from J, with 17 bases in between. Germline V CDR1 and CDR2: MGHRA, YSYEKL. The CDR3 runs to 18 residues. CDR3 loop: CASSQDRDGAGTYNEQFF. In DNA form, the CDR3 reads TGCGCCAGCAGCCAAGATCGGGATGGAGCGGGTACCTACAATGAGCAGTTCTTC.

This chain uses TRBV18 with TRBJ2-5; 8 nucleotides line up with TRBD1. CDR1 is KGHSH and CDR2 is LQKENI in the germline V gene. The CDR3 has 14 residues. Unmatched junction bases numbered 7, after V lost 5 bases and J lost 5 bases. CDR3 in amino acids: CASSERTGRETQYF. In nucleotides, the CDR3 is TGTGCCAGCTCAGAACGGACAGGGAGGGAGACCCAGTACTTC.